This T cell receptor (beta chain) is drawn from a study of chemoradiotherapy in HPV16-positive cancers. The V end lost 6 bases, the J end lost 8 bases, and 16 bases lay between the germline ends. CDR3 length: 13 amino acids. CDR1 and CDR2 from the germline V gene are MDHEN and SYDVKM. The data were produced by immunoSEQ multiplex PCR, yet TCRdb's version contains in-frame clones alone and is incomplete. The sample shows about 17,000 clones, 90% of them seen only once. This clone has a single count. The genes are TRBV28 and TRBJ1-2; possibly TRBD1 for D (5 bases). The sequence was collected from a human donor with HPV-associated anogenital cancer. The starting material was blood, obtained from a patient who underwent chemoradiotherapy. CDR3 sequence (DNA): TGTGCCAGCAGGAGACGAGGGGTGGGAGGCTACACCTTC. Encoded protein: CASRRRGVGGYTF.